Sequencing of this T cell receptor beta chain was carried out in a study of long-term antiretroviral therapy in people with HIV (dated by TCRdb to about 2022). Looking at the study overall: The earliest samples were collected roughly a decade before the 2015 WHO recommendation for immediate ART, at a time when ART was usually postponed until CD4 counts fell. A retrospective serial study tested whether ART initiation and durable HIV suppression were associated with changes in peripheral blood TRB repertoire composition and diversity. The cohort contributed fewer than 200 cryopreserved PBMC samples from 25 to 35 adults with confirmed HIV infection, collected serially over a mean of about 6 years (range 1-12). Of the 30 participants with HIV, approximately 11 were female. Test extractions of a monoclonal T-cell line alongside fewer than 40 polyclonal samples showed no cross-contamination during QIAcube processing. Findings and caveats that apply to the study as a whole: At every time point, the repertoire was dominated by expanded TRB clones first identified before ART initiation, although this dominance fluctuated and, in many PLHIV, declined after ART. HIV repertoires had narrower CDR3 length ranges than controls, and the network structure suggested an antigen-experienced repertoire that shifted only slightly toward naive after ART. Inferences about post-ART repertoire changes are limited because no data were available on ART adherence, viral resistance or therapy changes. The samples span the years 2004 to 2017, and the ART regimens used at that time may not be as effective as current regimens. ART initiation was associated with a significant increase in TRB diversity, but diversity stayed significantly below transplant donor controls even after long-term ART. Unsorted PBMC were profiled instead of sorted CD4+ and CD8+ T cells because pre-ART samples had limited cell numbers. Since PBMC availability was limited, sequencing covered only the TCR beta chain, with no alpha chain pairing.

On this clone: It has no known antigen specificity. One base away there is no much larger clone; base qualities are not given.

The immunoSEQ hsTCRB v3.0 assay was used at survey level resolution for TRB variable region sequencing. The targeted TRB sequencing depth was roughly 40,000-50,000 T-cell genomes per sample. TRB libraries were pooled and sequenced on an Illumina MiSeq using a v3 150-cycle kit. The original pipeline was this. Repertoire analysis was performed in R inside a reproducible Nextflow workflow that covered QC, data transformation and analysis. Custom analyses were implemented in LymphoSeq2, an R package for AIRR-Seq data exploration. A few samples that produced fewer than 5000 total TRB sequences were removed, so 188 HIV repertoires were analyzed. Among the 170 to 200 HIV repertoires that were kept, around 59 were collected before ART initiation and more than 120 were collected after ART initiation. Each repertoire was downsampled to 5000 TRB nucleotide sequences, and summary statistics were averaged across 100 downsampling iterations. TRB sequences were retained for analysis only if CDR3 regions of at least seven amino acids were present. A Shannon entropy-derived clonality score and the Gini coefficient were used to measure diversity. In the repertoire networks, any two of the top 5000 CDR3 amino acid sequences were linked whenever the two sequences differed by an edit distance of one. For TRB CDR3 amino acid sequences, antigen specificity groups and MHC restriction were predicted with GLIPH2. CDR3 amino acid sequences were matched against VDJdb and McPAS-TCR to flag known CMV, EBV, HIV or tissue antigen associations. Pre-ART, post-ART and control groups were compared with Wilcoxon signed-rank tests and Holm-Bonferroni correction. As stored in TCRdb, this immuneACCESS dataset retains in-frame rearrangements with V and J assigned. A fraction of the clones does not appear; measured against another copy, unresolved V genes explain less than half of the discrepancy, and the remainder lacks a known reason. That table furnishes V, J and clone size, whereas the DNA furnished D and trimming. In this sample the table shows 15,000 to 20,000 clones, roughly 90% of which occur a single time. Approximately 10% of the sample lies in the top ten.

Inclusion was restricted to participants for whom at least one PBMC sample before ART initiation and at least two post-ART samples were available. Every participant with HIV received treatment in the United States of America. Before DNA extraction, cryopreserved samples of about 0.9-11 million PBMC were thawed and then washed. At the time of the earliest PBMC sample for each participant with HIV, ages ranged from about 23 to 60 years. PBMC samples were contributed by each participant from 1-4 timepoints before ART initiation and 2-8 timepoints after ART initiation, with a median of 7 samples. For every participant, serial HIV viral load, CD4+ T-cell count, ART history and demographic data were obtained. Using a Qiagen kit on a QIAcube, genomic DNA was extracted from unsorted PBMC, with samples processed in batches of 12. From its cysteine to its phenylalanine, the CDR3 spans 12 amino acids. Of all the DNA, just the CDR3 is kept, 36 bases in frame from base 1. The germline V gene yields SGHDN for CDR1 and FVKESK for CDR2. V is cut by 3 bases and J by 10 bases, and the space between the germline ends is 13 bases.

Rearrangement joined TRBV14 to TRBJ2-7; a tentative D match to TRBD2 spans 6 bases. The material was unsorted PBMCs, obtained 0.3 years after starting antiretroviral therapy. This receptor was identified in a man in his sixties with HIV. In nucleotide form, the sequence is TGTGCCAGCAGCCAGGGACTGATGAGCCAGTACTTC. This codes for CASSQGLMSQYF.